This TCR beta chain was sequenced during a study of T-cell reconstitution after alpha-beta-depleted transplantation in children. The TCRbeta library was prepared with unique molecular identifiers. Using its own MiXCR run on the PCR reads, TCRdb lists one record per CDR3 protein. Of some 500,000 distinct CDR3 sequences in the sample, roughly 18% were seen once. Trimming removed 5 bases from V and 3 bases from J; junction bases left unmatched: 3. Germline lookup yields CDR1 MNHEY and CDR2 SMNVEV (reference sequence). The CDR3 spans 13 residues. Material: PBMCs from the stem cell graft donor, obtained from the stem cell graft. The source is a human donor who donated a stem cell graft to a child with acute lymphoblastic leukemia. V usage is TRBV27 and J usage is TRBJ2-7; 8 bases agree with TRBD2. The CDR3 nucleotides read TGTGCCAGCAGTAGCGGGAGCCGCTACGAGCAGTACTTC. Translated: CASSSGSRYEQYF.